The T cell receptor beta chain under discussion was sequenced for a study of T cells in localized non-small cell lung cancer. V was clipped by 2 bases and J by 11 bases, with 12 bases between them. The CDR3 has 12 amino acids. Germline CDR1 and CDR2: MNHEY and SVGAGI. Sequenced by immunoSEQ multiplex PCR; TCRdb stores in-frame clones only, minus some. The table includes 25,000 to 30,000 clones, roughly 80% detected once. Overall study results and limits: Sequencing, confined to only one tumor region, leaves heterogeneity possible. Measurement of T cell clonality placed uninvolved adjacent lung highest, above the level in tumor. Adjacent lung was found to contain a median around 56 of the top 100 tumor clones.

As for this clone: Antigen: not known.

The rearrangement joins TRBV6-5 to TRBJ1-1; weak D call: TRBD1 (5 bases). This sequence was found in a woman aged 35 to 70 with stage I lung adenocarcinoma. Sequencing was performed on peripheral blood, taken before any cancer treatment. The CDR3 sequence is CASSYGGSEAFF. For the CDR3, the DNA is TGTGCCAGCAGTTACGGGGGATCAGAGGCTTTCTTT.